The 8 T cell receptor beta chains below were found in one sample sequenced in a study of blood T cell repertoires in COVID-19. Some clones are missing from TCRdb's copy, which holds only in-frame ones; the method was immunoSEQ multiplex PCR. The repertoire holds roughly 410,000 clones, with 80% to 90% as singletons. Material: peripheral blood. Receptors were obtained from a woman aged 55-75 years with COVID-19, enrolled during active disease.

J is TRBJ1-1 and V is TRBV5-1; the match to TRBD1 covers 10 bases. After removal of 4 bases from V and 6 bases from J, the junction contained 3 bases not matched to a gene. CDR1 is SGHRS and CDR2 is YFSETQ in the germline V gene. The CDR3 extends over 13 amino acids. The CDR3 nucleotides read TGCGCCAGCAGCCTGGGACAGGGGCCTGAAGCTTTCTTT. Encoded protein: CASSLGQGPEAFF.

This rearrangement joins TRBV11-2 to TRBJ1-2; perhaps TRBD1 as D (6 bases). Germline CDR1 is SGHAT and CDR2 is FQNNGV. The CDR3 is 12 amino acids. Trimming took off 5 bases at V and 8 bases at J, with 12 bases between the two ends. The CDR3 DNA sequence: TGTGCCAGCAGCCCAGCGGGGGGCGGCTACACCTTC. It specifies CASSPAGGGYTF.

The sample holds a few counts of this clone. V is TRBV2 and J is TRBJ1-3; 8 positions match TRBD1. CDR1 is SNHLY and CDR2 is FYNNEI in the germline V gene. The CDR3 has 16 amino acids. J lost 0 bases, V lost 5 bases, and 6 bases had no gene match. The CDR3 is CASSQTGVSSGNTIYF. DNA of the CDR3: TGTGCCAGCAGTCAGACAGGGGTCAGCTCTGGAAACACCATATATTTT.

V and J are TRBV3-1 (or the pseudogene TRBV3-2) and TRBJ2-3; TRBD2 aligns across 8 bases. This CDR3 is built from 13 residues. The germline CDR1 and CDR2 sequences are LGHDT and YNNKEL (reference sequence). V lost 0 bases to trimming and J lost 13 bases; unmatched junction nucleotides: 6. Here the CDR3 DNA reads TGTGCCAGCAGCCAAGACCACGGGACTAGAAAGTATTTT. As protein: CASSQDHGTRKYF.

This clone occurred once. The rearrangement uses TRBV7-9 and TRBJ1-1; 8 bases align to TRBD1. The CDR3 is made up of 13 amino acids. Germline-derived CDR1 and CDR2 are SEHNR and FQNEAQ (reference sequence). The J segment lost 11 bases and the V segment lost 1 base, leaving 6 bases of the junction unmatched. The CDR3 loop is CASSLGSTGVAFF. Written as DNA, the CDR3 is TGTGCCAGCAGCTTAGGATCGACAGGGGTGGCTTTCTTT.

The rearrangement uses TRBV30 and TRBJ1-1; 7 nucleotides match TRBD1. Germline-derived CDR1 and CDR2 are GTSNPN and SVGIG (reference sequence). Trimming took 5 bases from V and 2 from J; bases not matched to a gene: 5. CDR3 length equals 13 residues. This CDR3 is CAWLTGENTEAFF. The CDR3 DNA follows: TGTGCCTGGCTCACAGGGGAAAACACTGAAGCTTTCTTT.

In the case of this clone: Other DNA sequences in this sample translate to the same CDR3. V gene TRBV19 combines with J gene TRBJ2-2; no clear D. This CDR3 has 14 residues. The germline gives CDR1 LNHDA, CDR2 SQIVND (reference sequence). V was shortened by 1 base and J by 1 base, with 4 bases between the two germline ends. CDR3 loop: CASSIVRNTGELFF. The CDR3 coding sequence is TGTGCCAGTAGTATAGTCCGGAACACCGGGGAGCTGTTTTTT.

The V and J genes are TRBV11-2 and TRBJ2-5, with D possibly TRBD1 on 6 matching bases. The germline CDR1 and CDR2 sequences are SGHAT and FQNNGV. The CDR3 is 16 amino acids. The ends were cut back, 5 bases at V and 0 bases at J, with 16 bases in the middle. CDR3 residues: CASSIQGLRYQETQYF. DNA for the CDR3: TGTGCCAGCAGCATACAGGGTCTGCGGTACCAAGAGACCCAGTACTTC.